This record covers a single TCR beta chain. Its antigen is as yet unknown. Trimming took 6 bases from V and 1 from J, leaving 15 bases between them. The CDR3 is 15 residues long. The germline CDR1 and CDR2 sequences are SGHTA and FQGNSA. This sample was taken from a study of cytomegalovirus exposure and HLA in healthy donors. Whole-study results and caveats: Clonal expansion was found to be greater in HLA-associated TCR beta chains than in equally common others in a later analysis. Productive status was seen about 87% or about 30% of the time for most TCR beta V segments in an earlier analysis.

Amplification used 60 Vbeta primers and 13 Jbeta primers. TCRdb's table, derived via immunoSEQ multiplex PCR, lists solely in-frame clones and lacks some. The table has about 140,000 clones, approximately 80% seen once. The chain couples TRBV7-2 to TRBJ1-1, with a weak D call TRBD1 (5 bases). Source material: PBMCs. This TCR was sampled from a male donor in good health and CMV-seronegative. DNA for the CDR3: TGTGCCAGCAGTTTCCGCGGGACTAGGAACACTGAAGCTTTCTTT. Its translation is CASSFRGTRNTEAFF. Drawing the rest from reference TRBV7-2 and TRBJ1-1, the complete variable domain is GAGVSQSPSNKVTEKGKDVELRCDPISGHTALYWYRQSLGQGLEFLIYFQGNSAPDKSGLPSDRFSAERTGGSVSTLTIQRTQQEDSAVYLCASSFRGTRNTEAFFGQGTRLTVV.